One and the same sample provided the 24 T cell receptor beta chains below, sequenced in a study of CD8+CD57+ T cells in acquired aplastic anemia. TCR beta VDJ and CDR3 were profiled, and genomic DNA was the template. One entry per CDR3 protein results from TCRdb running MiXCR on the reads. Of 270,000 or so distinct CDR3 sequences in the sample, roughly 82% were seen once. Patients picked for sequencing had shown CD8+CD57+ cell expansion detected by flow cytometry. The sample consisted of sorted CD4+, CD8+, or CD8+CD57+ T cells (not recorded which) from PBMCs. Every receptor here comes from a human donor with aplastic anemia.

For this clonotype: The junction departs from the called germline gene at one end, perhaps through a read error. J is TRBJ2-2 and V is TRBV15; the D gene could be TRBD1 or TRBD2 (5 bases each). The CDR3 spans 14 residues. Germline V gives CDR1 LNHNV, CDR2 YYDKDF (reference sequence). The CDR3 nucleotides read TGTGCCACCAGCATAGACAGCAACACCGGGGCCCTGTTCTTT. It translates to CATSIDSNTGALFF. Using reference TRBV15 and TRBJ2-2 for the parts outside the CDR3, the full variable domain is DAMVIQNPRYQVTQFGKPVTLSCSQTLNHNVMYWYQQKSSQAPKLLFHYYDKDFNNEADTPDNFQSRRPNTSFCFLDIRSPGLGDTAMYLCATSIDSNTGALFFGEGSRLTVL.

Regarding this clonotype: One end of the junction varies from germline; a read error may be responsible. The gene calls are TRBV24-1 and TRBJ2-7; D is possibly TRBD1 or TRBD2 (5 bases each). The germline gives CDR1 KGHDR, CDR2 SFDVKD. The CDR3 runs to 14 residues. CDR3 DNA sequence: TGTGCCACCAGCGGCCGGGGCCTAGCCTACAGGCCGAGCTTC. Translated, it gives CATSGRGLAYRPSF.

For this clonotype: A read error is likely, as this CDR3 ends without the conserved phenylalanine or tryptophan. Because the CDR3's place on the DNA is in doubt, the DNA is left out and the CDR3 is given as listed by TCRdb. The gene calls are TRBV7-9 and TRBJ2-1; whether TRBD2, the table's D call, matches the DNA was not checked. The CDR3 is 13 amino acids long, termini counted. Germline V gene lookup returns CDR1 SEHNR and CDR2 FQNEAQ (reference sequence). Here the CDR3 reads CASSLVAGEVQFG.

In DNA, the CDR3 is TGTGCCAGTAGTATAGATGGGACGGACATCAATGAGCAGTTCTTC. Encoded protein: CASSIDGTDINEQFF. This chain connects TRBV19 to TRBJ2-1; possibly TRBD1 or TRBD2 for D (5 bases each). V lost 0 bases and J 6 bases, leaving 12 bases between the germline ends. CDR1 is LNHDA and CDR2 is SQIVND in the germline V gene (reference sequence). There are 15 residues in the CDR3.

This clonotype was recorded at least ten times. J is TRBJ1-1 and V is TRBV9; TRBD1 might be the D (5 bases). The CDR3 length is 13 residues. V lost 3 bases to trimming and J lost 1 base, with 7 bases between them. CDR1 and CDR2 from the germline V gene are SGDLS and YYNGEE. The CDR3 sequence is CASSARGNTEAFF. As DNA, the CDR3 is TGTGCCAGCAGCGCTAGGGGGAACACTGAAGCTTTCTTT.

This clonotype was picked up one time. At one of its ends the junction is not consistent with the germline gene, which may arise from a read error. V and J are TRBV12-3 or TRBV12-4 and TRBJ2-3, with D tentatively TRBD2 (5 bases). CDR3 size: 14 residues. The CDR3 DNA is TGTGCCAGCAGTTTAGGGTACGTGCCCCACTATGACTACTTT. It yields the protein CASSLGYVPHYDYF.

The V call is TRBV7-8, the J call TRBJ2-7, with D perhaps TRBD1 (6 bases). The ends were cut back, 9 bases at V and 4 bases at J, with 31 bases in the middle. CDR1 and CDR2 (germline): SGHVS, FQNEAQ. There are 18 residues in the CDR3. CDR3 in DNA: TGTGCCAGTAGTATAGTAGGCAGAGGGGACACTGAAGCTTACGAGCAGTACGTC. It yields the protein CASSIVGRGDTEAYEQYV.

J is TRBJ1-1 and V is TRBV7-9; possible D gene TRBD1, 5 bases. CDR1 SEHNR and CDR2 FQNEAQ come from the germline V gene (reference sequence). The CDR3 has 13 residues. Between the trimmed V and J ends, which lost 2 bases and 5 bases, there was a span of 9 bases. CDR3 residues: CASSLQGGTEAFF. The DNA for the CDR3 is TGTGCCAGCAGCTTACAGGGTGGAACTGAAGCTTTCTTT.

As regards this clonotype: The conserved final phenylalanine or tryptophan is absent from the CDR3, which likely points to a read error. The DNA is omitted, as the CDR3 cannot be located on it reliably, and the CDR3 follows TCRdb's listing. The rearrangement links TRBV9 to TRBJ1-2. The germline V gene has CDR1 SGDLS and CDR2 YYNGEE. The CDR3 has 13 residues if both end residues are counted. CDR3 in amino acids: CASSVGSDTRYIV.

The V gene is TRBV2, the J gene TRBJ2-5; possible D gene TRBD2, 6 bases. CDR1 SNHLY and CDR2 FYNNEI come from the germline V gene. V gave up 6 bases and J gave up 11 bases, with 22 bases separating them. CDR3 length: 14 residues. The CDR3 protein is CASSREDGHNAQYF. As DNA, the CDR3 is TGTGCCAGCAGCAGGGAGGATGGGCACAATGCGCAGTACTTC.

The rearrangement joins TRBV7-9 to TRBJ2-6, with 7 bases fitting TRBD1. Germline loops: CDR1 SEHNR, CDR2 FQNEAQ (reference sequence). Germline trimming cut 1 base from V and 12 bases from J; bases unmatched to any gene: 15. The CDR3 is 17 amino acids. The CDR3 is CASSLDLTGNTEAVLTF. For the CDR3, the DNA is TGTGCCAGCAGCTTAGATCTGACAGGGAACACTGAAGCCGTCCTGACTTTC. Looking up the rest from reference TRBV7-9 and TRBJ2-6 gives the full variable domain: DTGVSQNPRHKITKRGQNVTFRCDPISEHNRLYWYRQTLGQGPEFLTYFQNEAQLEKSRLLSDRFSAERPKGSFSTLEIQRTEQGDSAMYLCASSLDLTGNTEAVLTFGAGSRLTVL.

Comments on this clonotype: The CDR3 ends on some other residue instead of the conserved phenylalanine or tryptophan, so this is likely a read error. The limits of the CDR3 on the DNA are not certain, so only TCRdb's listed CDR3 is given. CDR3 loop: CASSLATG. This chain uses TRBV11-3 with TRBJ1-4; whether TRBD1, the table's D call, matches the DNA was not checked. Germline assignment: CDR1 SGHNT and CDR2 YENEEA. The CDR3 length equals 8 residues, ends included.

Regarding this clonotype: In this CDR3 the conserved last residue, phenylalanine or tryptophan, is missing, so a read error is likely. It is unclear where the CDR3 begins or ends on the DNA, so no DNA is shown, and the CDR3 is as TCRdb lists it. The chain employs TRBV7-9 and TRBJ2-3; whether TRBD2, the table's D call, matches the DNA was not checked. CDR1 is SEHNR, CDR2 FQNEAQ, per germline (reference sequence). The length of the CDR3 is 13 amino acids, counting both ends. CDR3 sequence reads: CASSYERSGGKDE.

The rearrangement links TRBV7-9 to TRBJ2-3, with D possibly matching TRBD2 (6 bases). Germline CDR1 SEHNR, CDR2 FQNEAQ (reference sequence). Trimming removed 1 base at V and 13 bases at J, with 18 bases between. The CDR3 is made up of 14 amino acids. The CDR3 sequence is CASSLEGGLGNKYF. As DNA, the CDR3 is TGTGCCAGCAGCTTAGAGGGAGGTCTGGGTAACAAGTATTTT. The whole variable domain, filled in from reference TRBV7-9 and TRBJ2-3, reads DTGVSQNPRHKITKRGQNVTFRCDPISEHNRLYWYRQTLGQGPEFLTYFQNEAQLEKSRLLSDRFSAERPKGSFSTLEIQRTEQGDSAMYLCASSLEGGLGNKYFGPGTRLTVL.

This rearrangement joins TRBV7-9 to TRBJ2-6; D is possibly TRBD2 (5 bases). Germline CDR1 is SEHNR and CDR2 is FQNEAQ (reference sequence). Trimming pared 1 base from V and 13 bases from J, leaving 23 bases between. The length of the CDR3 is 17 residues. CDR3 in amino acids: CASSLVPGELLFGVLTF. In DNA form, the CDR3 reads TGTGCCAGCAGCTTAGTGCCCGGGGAGCTGCTGTTTGGAGTCCTGACTTTC. Full variable domain (remainder filled in from reference TRBV7-9 and TRBJ2-6): DTGVSQNPRHKITKRGQNVTFRCDPISEHNRLYWYRQTLGQGPEFLTYFQNEAQLEKSRLLSDRFSAERPKGSFSTLEIQRTEQGDSAMYLCASSLVPGELLFGVLTFGAGSRLTVL.

The V call is TRBV7-9, the J call TRBJ2-5; unclear D gene. CDR3 length: 14 amino acids. V dropped 3 bases and J dropped 5 bases, with 13 bases sitting between them. Germline CDR1 reads SEHNR; CDR2 reads FQNEAQ (reference sequence). The DNA for the CDR3 is TGTGCCAGCAGCTTTGGCAGCGCACTGGAGACCCAGTACTTC. This gives the protein CASSFGSALETQYF. The complete variable domain, with remaining parts taken from reference TRBV7-9 and TRBJ2-5, reads DTGVSQNPRHKITKRGQNVTFRCDPISEHNRLYWYRQTLGQGPEFLTYFQNEAQLEKSRLLSDRFSAERPKGSFSTLEIQRTEQGDSAMYLCASSFGSALETQYFGPGTRLLVL.

To note about this clonotype: Germline is not matched at one junction end, which may reflect a read error. This chain links TRBV15 with TRBJ2-1, with TRBD2 matching over 7 bases. This CDR3 spans 15 amino acids. CDR1 and CDR2 (germline): LNHNV, YYDKDF (reference sequence). For the CDR3, the DNA is TGTGCCACTAGCATAGGCAGCGGGGTTCACAATGAGCAGTTCTTC. It encodes CATSIGSGVHNEQFF.

This clonotype has just one count. This sequence joins TRBV7-9 and TRBJ2-7, with no clear D. The V gene lost 6 bases and the J gene lost 4 bases, with 13 bases spanning the gap. The CDR3 loop spans 13 amino acids. Germline loops: CDR1 SEHNR, CDR2 FQNEAQ (reference sequence). CDR3 nucleotides: TGTGCCAGCAGTGATTTGAGGAGATACGAGCAGTACTTC. Encoded protein: CASSDLRRYEQYF.

The CDR3 region is CASSGTGGLYGYTF. For the CDR3, the DNA is TGTGCCAGCAGCGGGACAGGGGGACTCTATGGCTACACCTTC. The chain combines TRBV12-3 or TRBV12-4 with TRBJ1-2; 11 nucleotides align to TRBD1. The CDR3 covers 14 residues. V lost 6 bases and J lost 4; bases outside the gene matches: 4.

Notes on this clonotype: Because the CDR3's place on the DNA is in doubt, the DNA is left out and the CDR3 is given as listed by TCRdb. This chain uses TRBV2 with TRBJ2-7; TRBD2, as called in the table, went unchecked against the DNA. CDR1 SNHLY and CDR2 FYNNEI come from the germline V gene. The CDR3 is 18 residues long, ends included. The CDR3 here is CASVLGAEWTEAFFGQYV.

The chain employs TRBV2 and TRBJ2-3; D may match TRBD1 or TRBD2 (5 bases each). CDR3 length: 14 amino acids. Germline lookup yields CDR1 SNHLY and CDR2 FYNNEI. The germline V and J ends were trimmed by 7 bases and 15 bases, with 26 bases remaining between them. DNA for the CDR3: TGTGCCAGCAATGATGGGGGAAGTCACGAGAAGCACTATTTT. It yields the protein CASNDGGSHEKHYF.

The chain couples TRBV7-9 to TRBJ1-2; tentatively, D is TRBD1 (6 bases). CDR3 length: 13 amino acids. CDR1 is SEHNR, CDR2 FQNEAQ, per germline (reference sequence). Between the trimmed V and J ends, which lost 7 bases and 6 bases, there was a span of 15 bases. CDR3 protein: CASTPLQGHGYTF. The CDR3 DNA reads as TGTGCCAGCACCCCCCTTCAGGGGCATGGCTACACCTTC. The full variable domain, in which reference TRBV7-9 and TRBJ1-2 provide the parts outside the CDR3, is DTGVSQNPRHKITKRGQNVTFRCDPISEHNRLYWYRQTLGQGPEFLTYFQNEAQLEKSRLLSDRFSAERPKGSFSTLEIQRTEQGDSAMYLCASTPLQGHGYTFGSGTRLTVV.

A remark on this clonotype: Since the CDR3 does not end with the conserved phenylalanine or tryptophan, this likely comes from a read error. It is unclear where the CDR3 begins or ends on the DNA, so no DNA is shown, and the CDR3 is as TCRdb lists it. V and J are TRBV7-9 and TRBJ2-1; the D segment call TRBD1 is taken from the table without a DNA check. 13 amino acids form the CDR3, both terminal residues included. Per germline, CDR1 SEHNR and CDR2 FQNEAQ (reference sequence). The CDR3 here is CASSFRRSRGQVD.

As regards this clonotype: Because it lacks the conserved phenylalanine or tryptophan at the end, this CDR3 is likely a read error. It is unclear where the CDR3 begins or ends on the DNA, so no DNA is shown, and the CDR3 is as TCRdb lists it. The gene calls are TRBV7-9 and TRBJ2-3; TRBD1 is taken as the D call from the table, unchecked against the DNA. Looked up from germline, CDR1 is SEHNR and CDR2 is FQNEAQ (reference sequence). The CDR3 region is 13 residues in length, termini included. CDR3: CASSFRGRGGHDY.